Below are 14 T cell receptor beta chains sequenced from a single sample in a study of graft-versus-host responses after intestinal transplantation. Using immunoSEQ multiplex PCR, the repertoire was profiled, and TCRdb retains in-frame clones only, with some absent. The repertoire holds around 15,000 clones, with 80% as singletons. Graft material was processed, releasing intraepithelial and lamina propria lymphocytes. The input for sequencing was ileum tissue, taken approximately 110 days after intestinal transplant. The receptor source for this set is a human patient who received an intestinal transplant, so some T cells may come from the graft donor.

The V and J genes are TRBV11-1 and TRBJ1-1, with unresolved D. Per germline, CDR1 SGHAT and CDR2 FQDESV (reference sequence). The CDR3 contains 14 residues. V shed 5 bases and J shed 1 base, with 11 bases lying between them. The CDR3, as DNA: TGTGCCAGCAGCCATAAGGACCGGAACACTGAAGCTTTCTTT. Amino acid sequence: CASSHKDRNTEAFF.

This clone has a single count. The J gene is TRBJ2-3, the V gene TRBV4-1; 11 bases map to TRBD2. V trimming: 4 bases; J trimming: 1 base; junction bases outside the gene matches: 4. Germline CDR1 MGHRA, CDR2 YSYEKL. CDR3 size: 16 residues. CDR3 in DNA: TGCGCCAGCAGCCGAGTAGCGGGAGGGGGCACAGATACGCAGTATTTT. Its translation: CASSRVAGGGTDTQYF.

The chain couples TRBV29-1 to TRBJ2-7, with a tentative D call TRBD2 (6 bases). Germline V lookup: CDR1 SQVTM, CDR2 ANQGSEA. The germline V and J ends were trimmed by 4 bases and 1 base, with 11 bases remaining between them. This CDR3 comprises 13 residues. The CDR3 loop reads CSVVRGRSYEQYF. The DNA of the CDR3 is TGCAGCGTTGTGCGGGGCAGATCCTACGAGCAGTACTTC.

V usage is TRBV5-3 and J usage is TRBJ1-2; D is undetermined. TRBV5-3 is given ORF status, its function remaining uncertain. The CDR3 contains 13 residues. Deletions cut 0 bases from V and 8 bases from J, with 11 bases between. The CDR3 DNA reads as TGTGCCAGAAGCTTGGGGCAGTCGGGGGGCTACACCTTC. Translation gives CARSLGQSGGYTF.

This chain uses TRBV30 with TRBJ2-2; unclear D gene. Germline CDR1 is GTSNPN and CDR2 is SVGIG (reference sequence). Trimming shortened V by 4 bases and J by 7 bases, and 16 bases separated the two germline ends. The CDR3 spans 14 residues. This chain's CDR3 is CAWTPLAVHGELFF. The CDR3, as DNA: TGTGCCTGGACCCCTCTGGCGGTTCACGGGGAGCTGTTTTTT.

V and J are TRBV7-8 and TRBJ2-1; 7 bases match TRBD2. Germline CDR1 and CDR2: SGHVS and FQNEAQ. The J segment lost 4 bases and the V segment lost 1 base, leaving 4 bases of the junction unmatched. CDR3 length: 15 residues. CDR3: CASSLVLAHYNEQFF. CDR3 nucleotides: TGTGCCAGCAGCTTAGTACTAGCGCATTACAATGAGCAGTTCTTC.

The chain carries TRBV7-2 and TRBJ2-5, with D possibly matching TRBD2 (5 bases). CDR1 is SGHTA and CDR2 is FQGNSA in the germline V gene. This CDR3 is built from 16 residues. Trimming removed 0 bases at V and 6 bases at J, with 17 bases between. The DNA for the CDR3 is TGTGCCAGCAGCTTAGCGTATCGCCGGGGAAGAAAGACCCAGTACTTC. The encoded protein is CASSLAYRRGRKTQYF. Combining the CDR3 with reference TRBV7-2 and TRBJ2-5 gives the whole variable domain GAGVSQSPSNKVTEKGKDVELRCDPISGHTALYWYRQSLGQGLEFLIYFQGNSAPDKSGLPSDRFSAERTGGSVSTLTIQRTQQEDSAVYLCASSLAYRRGRKTQYFGPGTRLLVL.

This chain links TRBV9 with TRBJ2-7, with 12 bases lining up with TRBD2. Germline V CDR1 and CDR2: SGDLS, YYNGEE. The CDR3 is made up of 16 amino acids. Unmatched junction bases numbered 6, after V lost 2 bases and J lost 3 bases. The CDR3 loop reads CASSVSTSGSIYEQYF. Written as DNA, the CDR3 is TGTGCCAGCAGCGTCTCGACTAGCGGGAGTATCTACGAGCAGTACTTC.

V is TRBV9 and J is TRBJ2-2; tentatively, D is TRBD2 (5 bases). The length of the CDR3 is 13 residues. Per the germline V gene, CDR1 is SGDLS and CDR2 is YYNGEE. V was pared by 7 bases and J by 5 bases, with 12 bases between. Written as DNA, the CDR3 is TGTGCCAGCGCTCTCGGGGTTACCGGGGAGCTGTTTTTT. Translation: CASALGVTGELFF. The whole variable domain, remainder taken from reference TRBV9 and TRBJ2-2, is DSGVTQTPKHLITATGQRVTLRCSPRSGDLSVYWYQQSLDQGLQFLIQYYNGEERAKGNILERFSAQQFPDLHSELNLSSLELGDSALYFCASALGVTGELFFGEGSRLTVL.

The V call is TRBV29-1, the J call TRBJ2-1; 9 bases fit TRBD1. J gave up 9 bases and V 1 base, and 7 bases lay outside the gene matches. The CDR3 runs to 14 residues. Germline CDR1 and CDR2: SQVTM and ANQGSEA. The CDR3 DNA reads TGCAGCGTTGAAGGGGACAGGGACCTTAGTGAGCAGTTCTTC. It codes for CSVEGDRDLSEQFF.

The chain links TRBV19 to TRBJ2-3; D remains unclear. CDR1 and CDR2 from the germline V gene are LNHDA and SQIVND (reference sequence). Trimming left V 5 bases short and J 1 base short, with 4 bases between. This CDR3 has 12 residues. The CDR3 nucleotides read TGTGCCAGTAGTGACCGCACAGATACGCAGTATTTT. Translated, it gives CASSDRTDTQYF.

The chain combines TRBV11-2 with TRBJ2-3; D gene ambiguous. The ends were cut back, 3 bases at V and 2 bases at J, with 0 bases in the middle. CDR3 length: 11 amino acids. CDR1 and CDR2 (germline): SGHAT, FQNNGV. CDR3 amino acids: CASSFTDTQYF. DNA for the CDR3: TGTGCCAGCAGCTTCACAGATACGCAGTATTTT.

CDR3 sequence reads: CASSLGAGGKSYGYTF. Here the CDR3 DNA reads TGTGCCAGCAGCTTAGGGGCAGGGGGAAAGAGCTATGGCTACACCTTC. The rearrangement links TRBV7-2 to TRBJ1-2, with TRBD1 identical over 7 bases. The length of the CDR3 is 16 residues. Trimming cost V 1 base and J 4 bases; bases outside gene matches: 9. From germline, CDR1 is SGHTA and CDR2 FQGNSA.

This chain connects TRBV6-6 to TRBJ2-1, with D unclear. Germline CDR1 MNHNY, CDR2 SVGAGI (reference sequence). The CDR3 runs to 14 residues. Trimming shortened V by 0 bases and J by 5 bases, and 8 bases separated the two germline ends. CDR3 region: CASSYSGVDNEQFF. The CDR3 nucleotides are TGTGCCAGCAGTTACTCTGGGGTAGACAATGAGCAGTTCTTC.